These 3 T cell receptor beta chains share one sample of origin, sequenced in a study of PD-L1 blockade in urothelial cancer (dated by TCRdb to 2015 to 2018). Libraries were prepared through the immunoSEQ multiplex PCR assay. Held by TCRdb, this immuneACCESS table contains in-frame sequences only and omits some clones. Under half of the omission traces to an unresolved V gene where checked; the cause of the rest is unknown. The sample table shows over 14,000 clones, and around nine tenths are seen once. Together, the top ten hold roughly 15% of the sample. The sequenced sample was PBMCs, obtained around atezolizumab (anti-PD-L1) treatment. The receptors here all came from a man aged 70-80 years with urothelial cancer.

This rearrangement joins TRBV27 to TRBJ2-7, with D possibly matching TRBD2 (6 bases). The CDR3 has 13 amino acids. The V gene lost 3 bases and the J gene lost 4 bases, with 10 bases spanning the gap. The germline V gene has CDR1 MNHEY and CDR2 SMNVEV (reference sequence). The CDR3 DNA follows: TGTGCCAGCAGTTTTGGAGGGAAATACGAGCAGTACTTC. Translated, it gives CASSFGGKYEQYF.

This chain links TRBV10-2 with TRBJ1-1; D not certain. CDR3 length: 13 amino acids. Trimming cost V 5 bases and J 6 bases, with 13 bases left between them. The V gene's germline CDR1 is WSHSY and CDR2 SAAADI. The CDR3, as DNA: TGCGCCAGCAGTTACCAGGTTCTCTCTGAAGCTTTCTTT. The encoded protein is CASSYQVLSEAFF.

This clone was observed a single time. The CDR3 nucleotides are TGTGCCAGCAGCTCGCTAGCGGGGGGAAAGGAGACCCAGTACTTC. Protein sequence: CASSSLAGGKETQYF. The V gene is TRBV5-4, the J gene TRBJ2-5, with 11 positions matching TRBD2. The CDR3 contains 15 residues. With 3 bases clipped from V and 5 bases from J, the junction kept 6 bases outside the gene matches. The germline gives CDR1 SGHNT, CDR2 YYREEE (reference sequence). The complete variable domain, with remaining parts taken from reference TRBV5-4 and TRBJ2-5, reads ETGVTQSPTHLIKTRGQQVTLRCSSQSGHNTVSWYQQALGQGPQFIFQYYREEENGRGNFPPRFSGLQFPNYSSELNVNALELDDSALYLCASSSLAGGKETQYFGPGTRLLVL.